The clone carrying this T cell receptor beta chain was seen more than once but under ten times. As yet, its antigen is unknown. What was sequenced were expressed TCRB transcripts, since all of the isolated RNA had been reverse transcribed. Clones were sequenced by immunoSEQ multiplex PCR, and TCRdb holds only the in-frame ones, with some missing. Among more than 550,000 clones listed, 11% to 15% were seen once. This entry comes from a study of beta chain features in type 1 diabetes. Overall study results and limits: For Type 1 diabetes patients, all four CD4+ subsets carried TCRB CDR3s that were moderately but significantly shorter.

The germline V gene has CDR1 MNHEY and CDR2 SMNVEV (reference sequence). This CDR3 has 16 amino acids. The V gene end was trimmed by 4 bases and the J gene end by 3 bases; junction bases not matched to a gene: 9. The chain recombines TRBV27 with TRBJ2-1, with 7 bases fitting TRBD1. The clonotype was recovered from a man younger than 30 with type 1 diabetes. Sequenced sample: naive CD4+ T cells from blood. CDR3 protein: CASSSPTGDYYNEQFF. CDR3 sequence (DNA): TGTGCCAGCAGTTCTCCAACAGGGGATTACTACAATGAGCAGTTCTTC.